This is a list of T cell receptor beta chains from one sample in a study of control samples from healthy donors and cancer patients. Assay used: immunoSEQ multiplex PCR; TCRdb lists only in-frame clones, some missing. The table lists around 90,000 clones, around 81% of them singletons. The sequenced sample was blood. Receptor source: a man under 40 in good health. Both conserved end residues are part of each CDR3. D genes are given only for firm matches. Part of the rows lack a size; the others show once, few, many or a class for expanded clones.

TRBJ1-6 NA TRBV6-5 NA TGTGCCAGCAGTCCTAGACAGAATTCACCCCTCCACTTT CASSPRQNSPLHF
TRBJ2-3 NA TRBV27 NA TGTGCCAGCAGTTTATCCCTACAGGCGGGTCCAGATACGCAGTATTTT CASSLSLQAGPDTQYF
TRBJ2-7 NA TRBV28 NA TGTGCCAGCAGTTTTTTGAGGGGCAGTATCGACGAGCAGTACTTC CASSFLRGSIDEQYF
TRBJ2-7 NA TRBV6-1 NA TGTGCCAGCAGTGAAGATTTCAGGGTCTACGAGCAGTACTTC CASSEDFRVYEQYF
TRBJ2-4 TRBD1 TRBV28 once TGTGCCAGCAGACCGACAGGGCTAGCCAAAAACATTCAGTACTTC CASRPTGLAKNIQYF
TRBJ2-5 TRBD1 TRBV7-8 NA TGTGCCAGCAGTTTTAGACAGGGAATCCAAGAGACCCAGTACTTC CASSFRQGIQETQYF
TRBJ1-1 NA TRBV5-1 NA TGCGCCAGCAGCCCGACGCCCGGGGTGGACACTGAAGCTTTCTTT CASSPTPGVDTEAFF
TRBJ1-6 TRBD1 TRBV5-1 once TGCGCCAGCAGCTTGGCAGGGGGTGGTTCACCCCTCCACTTT CASSLAGGGSPLHF
TRBJ1-6 NA TRBV7-3 NA TGTGCCAGCAGCTTAAATGTGGGACCTAATTCACCCCTCCACTTT CASSLNVGPNSPLHF
TRBJ2-3 NA TRBV24-1 NA TGTGCCACCAGTGATTTGCGCCGAGGGGCGGATACGCAGTATTTT CATSDLRRGADTQYF
TRBJ1-1 TRBD1 TRBV27 NA TGTGCCAGCAGTACAGGGGGCGCAACTTTCTTT CASSTGGATFF
TRBJ2-2 TRBD2 TRBV7-9 few TGTGCCAGCAGCTTCCCTAGCGGGGGGGCGAACACCGGGGAGCTGTTTTTT CASSFPSGGANTGELFF
TRBJ2-2 NA TRBV5-1 NA TGCGCCAGCAGCCCCGACGGCCCCGGGGAGCTGTTTTTT CASSPDGPGELFF
TRBJ2-7 NA TRBV7-9 NA TGTGCCAGCAGCTTAGGGGCTTACGAGCAGTACTTC CASSLGAYEQYF
TRBJ2-1 TRBD1 TRBV2 NA TGTGCCAGCAGGACGGGACAGGGTGTGGTATATGAGCAGTTCTTC CASRTGQGVVYEQFF
TRBJ2-2 NA TRBV6-5 NA TGTGCCAGCAGTTCACCGGGACGGAACACCGGGGAGCTGTTTTTT CASSSPGRNTGELFF
TRBJ1-6 TRBD1 TRBV7-9 NA TGTGCCAGCAGCTCCGGACAGGCCATTAATTCACCCCTCCACTTT CASSSGQAINSPLHF
TRBJ2-3 NA TRBV9 NA TGTGCCAGCAGCGTAGAGGCAGGGGAAGGAACAGATACGCAGTATTTT CASSVEAGEGTDTQYF
TRBJ1-1 NA TRBV5-6 NA TGTGCCAGCAGTCGCCCGGGAAACACTGAAGCTTTCTTT CASSRPGNTEAFF
TRBJ2-6 NA TRBV5-1 NA TGCGCCAGCAGCCTCCAACCCACCAACAACGTCCTGACTTTC CASSLQPTNNVLTF
TRBJ1-2 NA TRBV28 NA TGTGCCAGCAGTTTGGAGCCCTATGGCTACACCTTC CASSLEPYGYTF
TRBJ1-6 NA TRBV3-1/TRBV3-2 NA TGTGCCAGCAGCCACCAGCACCATAATTCACCCCTCCACTTT CASSHQHHNSPLHF
TRBJ2-1 NA TRBV5-1 NA TGCGCCAGCAGATCAGGCTACAATGAGCAGTTCTTC CASRSGYNEQFF
TRBJ2-2 TRBD1 TRBV19 once TGTGCCAGTAATCGGGACAGGCGGACCGGGGAGCTGTTTTTT CASNRDRRTGELFF
TRBJ2-1 NA TRBV19 once TGTGCCAGTAGTACGCGGACTGGTGAGCAGTTCTTC CASSTRTGEQFF
TRBJ1-2 TRBD1 TRBV11-2 NA TGTGCCAGCAGCTCTGACAGGGAATGGTCGTATGGCTACACCTTC CASSSDREWSYGYTF
TRBJ1-3 NA TRBV4-1 once TGCGCCAGCAGCCAAGCTGGAAACACCATATATTTT CASSQAGNTIYF
TRBJ2-7 TRBD1 TRBV7-2 few TGTGCCAGCAGCTCATACCCCGGGACAGGGGGAATCAGACAGTACTTC CASSSYPGTGGIRQYF
TRBJ2-2 TRBD1 TRBV5-1 NA TGCGCCAGCAGCTTGGAAACAGGGGGCACCGGGGAGCTGTTTTTT CASSLETGGTGELFF
TRBJ1-5 NA TRBV5-5 NA TGTGCCAGCAGCGCGGACAGCGAGACCCAGCCCCAGCATTTT CASSADSETQPQHF
TRBJ1-5 NA TRBV18 NA TGTGCCAGCTCACCAATTCCGGGGGGTGTAGCCCAGCATTTT CASSPIPGGVAQHF
TRBJ1-2 TRBD1 TRBV4-2 once TGTGCCAGCAGCCAAAGACAGGGGGACTATGGCTACACCTTC CASSQRQGDYGYTF
TRBJ1-4 TRBD1 TRBV30 NA TGTGCCTGGAGTGCGGGACAGTATAATGAAAAACTGTTTTTT CAWSAGQYNEKLFF
TRBJ1-4 TRBD1 TRBV27 NA TGTGCCAGCAGTTCGGACAGGGGATACGAAAAACTGTTTTTT CASSSDRGYEKLFF
TRBJ2-7 NA TRBV2 NA TGTGCCAGCAGAACAACCGCGGAATACGAGCAGTACTTC CASRTTAEYEQYF
TRBJ2-2 NA TRBV5-1 once TGCGCCAGCAGCTTGGTACCGGAGAGCGCCGGGGAGCTGTTTTTT CASSLVPESAGELFF
TRBJ2-1 NA TRBV28 NA TGTGCCAGCAGTTTAGCGGGGCTCTCCTACAATGAGCAGTTCTTC CASSLAGLSYNEQFF
TRBJ2-1 TRBD1 TRBV18 NA TGTGCCAGCTCACCGCGGACAGGGTTAAAGGAGCAGTTCTTC CASSPRTGLKEQFF
TRBJ1-5 TRBD1 TRBV10-3 NA TGTGCCATCAGTGAGTCTGCAGGGGGGCCTCAGCCCCAGCATTTT CAISESAGGPQPQHF
TRBJ1-2 TRBD1 TRBV24-1 NA TGTGCCACTGAGGGGGCGGCAGGCTACACCTTC CATEGAAGYTF
TRBJ2-3 TRBD2 TRBV11-3 NA TGTGCCAGCAGCTTAGGACTAGCGGGGGCCGACACAGATACGCAGTATTTT CASSLGLAGADTDTQYF
TRBJ2-5 NA TRBV6-1 NA TGTGCCAGCAGTGAATGGGGAGAGACCCAGTACTTC CASSEWGETQYF
TRBJ1-6 NA TRBV30 NA TGTGCCTGGAGTGTGGGGCACGATAATTCACCCCTCCACTTT CAWSVGHDNSPLHF
TRBJ2-3 TRBD2 TRBV9 few TGTGCCAGCAGCCCCGAAGCGGGATCCACAGATACGCAGTATTTT CASSPEAGSTDTQYF
TRBJ1-1 NA TRBV5-6 NA TGTGCCAGCAGCCCCGGACAGCAGAACACTGAAGCTTTCTTT CASSPGQQNTEAFF
TRBJ1-1 NA TRBV30 NA TGTGCCTGGAGGTATAGTGCTGAAGCTTTCTTT CAWRYSAEAFF
TRBJ2-7 NA TRBV6-5 once TGTGCCAGCAGGGCCCGGAACGGGGGTTCCTACGAGCAGTACTTC CASRARNGGSYEQYF
TRBJ2-2 TRBD2 TRBV28 few TGTGCCAGCAGTTTACTTCTAGCGGGAGACACCGGGGAGCTGTTTTTT CASSLLLAGDTGELFF
TRBJ1-2 NA TRBV19 NA TGTGCCAGTAGTACCGACGTGGGTCTCTATGGCTACACCTTC CASSTDVGLYGYTF
TRBJ2-3 NA TRBV28 few TGTGCCAGCAGTTTCCTGTCGGGTACAGATACGCAGTATTTT CASSFLSGTDTQYF
TRBJ1-4 NA TRBV7-9 NA TGTGCCAGCAGCCAAATGCGGCAGCTGAATGAAAAACTGTTTTTT CASSQMRQLNEKLFF
TRBJ2-1 NA TRBV21-1 NA TGTGCCAGCAGCAAGGTCCCCCGAATCTCCTACAATGAGCAGTTCTTC CASSKVPRISYNEQFF
TRBJ2-7 NA TRBV27 NA TGTGCCAGCACCGGGGGCGCGGTCCAGTACTTC CASTGGAVQYF